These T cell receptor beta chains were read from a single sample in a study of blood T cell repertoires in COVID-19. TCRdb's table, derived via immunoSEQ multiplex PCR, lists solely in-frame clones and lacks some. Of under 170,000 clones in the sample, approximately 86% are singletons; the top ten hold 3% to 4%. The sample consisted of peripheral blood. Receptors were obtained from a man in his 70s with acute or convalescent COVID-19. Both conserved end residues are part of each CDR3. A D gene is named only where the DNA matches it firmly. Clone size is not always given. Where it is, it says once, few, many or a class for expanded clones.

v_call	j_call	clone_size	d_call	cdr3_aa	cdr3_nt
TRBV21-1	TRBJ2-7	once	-	CASSKLKQILYEQYF	TGTGCCAGCAGCAAATTGAAACAGATCCTCTACGAGCAGTACTTC
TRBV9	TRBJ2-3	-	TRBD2	CASSVRGEGLNTRDTQYF	TGTGCCAGCAGCGTTCGGGGGGAGGGCCTCAATACGCGAGATACGCAGTATTTT
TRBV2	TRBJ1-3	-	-	CASRGGSSGNTIYF	TGTGCCAGCAGGGGGGGATCCTCTGGAAACACCATATATTTT
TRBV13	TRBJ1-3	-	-	CASNPGWQGSGNTIYF	TGTGCCAGCAATCCAGGTTGGCAGGGCAGTGGAAACACCATATATTTT
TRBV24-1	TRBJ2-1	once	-	CATSPPGTPGEQFF	TGTGCCACTTCTCCCCCCGGGACTCCGGGCGAGCAGTTCTTC
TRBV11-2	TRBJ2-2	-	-	CASSLVRAGELFF	TGTGCCAGCAGCTTAGTCAGGGCCGGGGAGCTGTTTTTT
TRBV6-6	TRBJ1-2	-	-	CASSSTANYGYTF	TGTGCCAGCAGTTCGACAGCTAACTATGGCTACACCTTC
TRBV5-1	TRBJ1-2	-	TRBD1	CASRPGTGTLNYGYTF	TGCGCCAGCAGGCCCGGGACAGGGACCTTAAACTATGGCTACACCTTC
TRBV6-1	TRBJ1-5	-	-	CASSEWGSFASNQPQHF	TGTGCCAGCAGTGAATGGGGCTCATTTGCAAGCAATCAGCCCCAGCATTTT
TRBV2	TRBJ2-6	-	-	CASRGQASGANVLTF	TGTGCCAGCAGGGGGCAGGCCTCTGGGGCCAACGTCCTGACTTTC
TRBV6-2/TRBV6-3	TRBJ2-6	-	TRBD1	CASSQAGTVLPGANVLTF	TGTGCCAGCAGCCAGGCCGGGACAGTCCTCCCTGGGGCCAACGTCCTGACTTTC
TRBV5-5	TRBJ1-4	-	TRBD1	CASSFFPGQGQREKLFF	TGTGCCAGCAGCTTCTTCCCGGGACAGGGTCAGCGGGAAAAACTGTTTTTT
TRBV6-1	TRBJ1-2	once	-	CASSEAGVGYTF	TGTGCCAGCAGTGAAGCAGGGGTTGGCTACACCTTC
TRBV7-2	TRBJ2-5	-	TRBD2	CASSSKGLGVETQYF	TGTGCCAGCAGCTCTAAGGGACTAGGGGTAGAGACCCAGTACTTC
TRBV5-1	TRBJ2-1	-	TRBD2	CASSFGLANEQFF	TGCGCCAGCAGCTTCGGACTAGCGAATGAGCAGTTCTTC
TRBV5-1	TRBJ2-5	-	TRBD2	CASSRTSGSSLETQYF	TGCGCCAGCAGCCGGACTAGCGGGAGCTCTTTGGAGACCCAGTACTTC
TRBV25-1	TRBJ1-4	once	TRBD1	CASMEDRGLTGGLFF	TGTGCCAGCATGGAGGACAGGGGGCTCACCGGGGGATTGTTTTTT
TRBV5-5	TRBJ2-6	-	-	CASSLVGSSGANVLTF	TGTGCCAGCAGCTTGGTCGGGAGCTCTGGGGCCAACGTCCTGACTTTC
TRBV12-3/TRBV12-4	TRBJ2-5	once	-	CASSLGQVETQYF	TGTGCCAGCAGTTTGGGGCAGGTTGAGACCCAGTACTTC
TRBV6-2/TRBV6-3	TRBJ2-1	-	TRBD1	CASSYFRDREVDEQFF	TGTGCCAGCAGTTACTTCCGGGACAGGGAAGTTGATGAGCAGTTCTTC
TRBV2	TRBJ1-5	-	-	CASREDHQPQHF	TGTGCCAGCAGAGAGGATCATCAGCCCCAGCATTTT
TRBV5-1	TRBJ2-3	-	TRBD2	CASSSLAGDTQYF	TGCGCCAGCAGCTCCCTAGCGGGAGATACGCAGTATTTT
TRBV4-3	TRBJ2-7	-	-	CASSQAPGSTGDTYEQYF	TGCGCCAGCAGCCAAGCCCCCGGGTCTACGGGAGACACCTACGAGCAGTACTTC
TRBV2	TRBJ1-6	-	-	CASRPLRGEGSPLHF	TGTGCCAGCAGGCCGCTTCGGGGGGAAGGTTCACCCCTCCACTTT
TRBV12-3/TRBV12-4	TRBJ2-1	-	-	CASSLRQANEQFF	TGTGCCAGCAGTTTAAGACAGGCGAATGAGCAGTTCTTC
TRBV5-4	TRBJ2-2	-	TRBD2	CASSRGGTGELFF	TGTGCCAGCAGCCGCGGGGGCACCGGGGAGCTGTTTTTT
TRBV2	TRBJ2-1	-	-	CASSLEGRNEQFF	TGTGCCAGCAGCTTGGAGGGGAGGAATGAGCAGTTCTTC
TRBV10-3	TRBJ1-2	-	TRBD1	CAISEFTGGNYGYTF	TGTGCCATCAGTGAGTTCACAGGGGGTAACTATGGCTACACCTTC
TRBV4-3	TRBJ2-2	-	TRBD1	CASSQGQGASAGELFF	TGCGCCAGCAGCCAAGGACAGGGGGCTAGTGCCGGGGAGCTGTTTTTT
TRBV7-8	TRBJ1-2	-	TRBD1	CASSLRTGTGMVGYTF	TGTGCCAGCAGCTTACGAACCGGGACAGGGATGGTTGGCTACACCTTC
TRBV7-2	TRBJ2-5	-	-	CASSLVTGEETQYF	TGTGCCAGCAGCTTAGTGACGGGGGAAGAGACCCAGTACTTC
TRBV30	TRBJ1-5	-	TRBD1	CAWSRTGASNQPQHF	TGTGCCTGGAGTCGGACAGGGGCAAGCAATCAGCCCCAGCATTTT
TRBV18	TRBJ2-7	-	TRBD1	CASSETGGSYEQYF	TGTGCCAGCTCAGAGACAGGGGGATCCTACGAGCAGTACTTC
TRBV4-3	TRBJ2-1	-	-	CASSQDADSYNEQFF	TGCGCCAGCAGCCAAGATGCGGACTCCTACAATGAGCAGTTCTTC
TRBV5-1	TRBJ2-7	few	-	CASSLDLGASAYEQYF	TGCGCCAGCAGCTTGGATCTGGGGGCGAGTGCCTACGAGCAGTACTTC
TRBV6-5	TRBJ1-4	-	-	CASSYRDPNEKLFF	TGTGCCAGCAGCTACCGGGATCCTAATGAAAAACTGTTTTTT